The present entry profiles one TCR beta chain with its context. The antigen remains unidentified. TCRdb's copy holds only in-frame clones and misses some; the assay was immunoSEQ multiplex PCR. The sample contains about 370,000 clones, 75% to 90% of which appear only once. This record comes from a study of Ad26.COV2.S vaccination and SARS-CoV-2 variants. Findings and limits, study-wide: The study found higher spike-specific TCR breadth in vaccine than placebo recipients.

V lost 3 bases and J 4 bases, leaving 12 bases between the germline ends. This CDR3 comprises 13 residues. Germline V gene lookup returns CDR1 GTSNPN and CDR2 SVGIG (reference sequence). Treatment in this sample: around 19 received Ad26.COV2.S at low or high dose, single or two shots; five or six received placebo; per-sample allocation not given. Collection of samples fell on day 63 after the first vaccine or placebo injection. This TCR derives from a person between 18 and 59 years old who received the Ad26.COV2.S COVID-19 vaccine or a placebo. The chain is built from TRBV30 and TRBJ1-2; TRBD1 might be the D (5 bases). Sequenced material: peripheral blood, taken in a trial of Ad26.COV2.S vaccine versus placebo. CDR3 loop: CAWRSQGVYGYTF. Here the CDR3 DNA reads TGTGCCTGGAGGTCCCAGGGAGTCTATGGCTACACCTTC.